This T cell receptor (beta chain) was sequenced during a study of OX40 agonist ivuxolimab in advanced cancers. Germline V gene lookup returns CDR1 SQVTM and CDR2 ANQGSEA. The ends lost 6 bases at V and 4 bases at J; junction bases unmatched: 5. The CDR3 spans 14 residues. Clones were sequenced by immunoSEQ multiplex PCR, and TCRdb holds only the in-frame ones, with some missing. Here the sample spans 95,000 to 150,000 clones, 92% being singletons. The genes are TRBV29-1 and TRBJ2-3, with TRBD2 identical over 12 bases. The TCR was taken from an adult with an advanced solid tumor such as melanoma, head and neck, liver or kidney cancer. This specimen was CD4+ or CD8+ T cells sorted from blood, taken in a trial of the OX40 agonist ivuxolimab. CDR3 sequence reads: CSVLTSGSPDTQYF. The CDR3 DNA sequence: TGCAGCGTCTTGACTAGCGGGAGCCCAGATACGCAGTATTTT.